One T cell receptor (beta chain) is described in this entry. There is no known antigen for this receptor. No much larger clone is present one base from it, and per-base qualities are unavailable. This sample is part of a study of T cell changes during pregnancy in multiple sclerosis (dated by TCRdb to between 2019 and 2020). Study-wide context: Changes in the T cell repertoire over the course of pregnancy were examined in this study in women with multiple sclerosis.

The CDR3 goes from the cysteine to the phenylalanine over 17 residues. The CDR3 DNA has 51 bases and is translated from base 1. Libraries were made using the immunoSEQ multiplex PCR assay. TCRdb carries this immuneACCESS record with in-frame sequences only. Its versions omit some clonotypes, under half of them owing to an unresolved V gene in the studies checked, with the rest unexplained. Counted in this sample were approximately 46,000 clones; around 93% of them appeared once. The top ten clones comprise about 3% of the sample. The chain is assembled from TRBV1 and TRBJ2-5; the table's D call, TRBD2, has no DNA check behind it. TRBV1 constitutes a pseudogene. Sequenced material: CD8+ T cells from peripheral blood mononuclear cells, taken in the second trimester of pregnancy. This receptor was identified in a female donor with multiple sclerosis, enrolled in a pregnancy study. The CDR3 loop reads CTSSQTPSGGYQETQYF. The DNA sequence follows: TGCACCAGCAGCCAAACCCCTAGCGGGGGGTACCAAGAGACCCAGTACTTC.